The 14 T cell receptor beta chains reported below all come from one sample, sequenced in a study of T cell responses to AZD1222 COVID-19 vaccine. Assay: immunoSEQ multiplex PCR; the TCRdb copy retains only in-frame clones and omits some. The profile shows approximately 100,000 clones, more than 70% of them singletons. Material: peripheral blood, obtained on day 0 of AZD1222 vaccination. Receptors originate from an adult in good health.

The rearrangement links TRBV30 to TRBJ1-5; the D is unclear. This CDR3 region has 13 residues. Germline CDR1 and CDR2: GTSNPN and SVGIG (reference sequence). The V end was cut by 4 bases, the J end by 1 base, with 8 bases between. The CDR3 sequence is CAWTSGSNQPQHF. CDR3 coding DNA: TGTGCCTGGACCTCTGGGAGCAATCAGCCCCAGCATTTT.

The chain recombines TRBV11-1 with TRBJ1-1; the D is unclear. The CDR3 loop spans 14 amino acids. CDR1 and CDR2 from the germline V gene are SGHAT and FQDESV (reference sequence). Trimming removed 2 bases from V and 7 bases from J, with 14 bases in between. The CDR3 protein is CASSLMDGPSEAFF. CDR3 coding DNA: TGTGCCAGCAGCTTAATGGACGGCCCAAGTGAAGCTTTCTTT.

V is TRBV29-1 and J is TRBJ1-3; unclear D gene. The CDR3 is 16 amino acids. With 4 bases removed from V and 0 bases from J, the gap between germline ends came to 16 bases. Germline V gives CDR1 SQVTM, CDR2 ANQGSEA. CDR3 bases: TGCAGCGTTGGTTACGTGGTGGGGTCCTCTGGAAACACCATATATTTT. It encodes CSVGYVVGSSGNTIYF.

This rearrangement joins TRBV6-6 to TRBJ1-6; TRBD1 matches 11 bases. J was trimmed by 9 bases and V by 6 bases; bases with no gene match: 7. The CDR3 extends over 15 amino acids. The germline gives CDR1 MNHNY, CDR2 SVGAGI (reference sequence). CDR3 in amino acids: CASRPDRGQGSPLHF. The CDR3 region has the DNA TGTGCCAGCAGACCGGACAGGGGGCAGGGTTCACCCCTCCACTTT.

The genes are TRBV5-4 and TRBJ1-2; D not resolved. Germline V gene data show CDR1 as SGHNT and CDR2 as YYREEE (reference sequence). Trimming took off 4 bases at V and 0 bases at J, with 16 bases between the two ends. The CDR3 loop spans 16 amino acids. The CDR3 spells CASSPGLVVANYGYTF. For the CDR3, the DNA is TGTGCCAGCAGCCCCGGGCTCGTGGTGGCTAACTATGGCTACACCTTC.

The chain combines TRBV11-2 with TRBJ2-5; 10 bases line up with TRBD1. The J segment lost 0 bases and the V segment lost 5 bases, leaving 12 bases of the junction unmatched. From germline, CDR1 is SGHAT and CDR2 FQNNGV. The CDR3 has 18 residues. CDR3 region: CASSGMGTGAQYQETQYF. The CDR3 bases are TGTGCCAGCAGCGGAATGGGGACAGGGGCCCAGTACCAAGAGACCCAGTACTTC.

The table lists this clone with a count of one. The J gene is TRBJ1-5, the V gene TRBV14; TRBD1 matches 11 bases. Germline CDR1 is SGHDN and CDR2 is FVKESK. This CDR3 is 17 amino acids long. After removal of 4 bases from V and 5 bases from J, the junction contained 10 bases not matched to a gene. The CDR3 loop is CASSLRTGGEGDQPQHF. The CDR3 nucleotides are TGTGCCAGCAGCCTCCGGACAGGGGGCGAGGGGGATCAGCCCCAGCATTTT.

The chain employs TRBV19 and TRBJ2-2; 9 positions match TRBD2. Germline V gene sequence: CDR1 LNHDA, CDR2 SQIVND (reference sequence). With 5 bases clipped from V and 7 bases from J, the junction kept 2 bases outside the gene matches. This CDR3 has 13 residues. The CDR3 region is CASSGGGVGELFF. The CDR3 nucleotides are TGTGCCAGTAGTGGCGGGGGGGTCGGGGAGCTGTTTTTT.

This clone occurred once. This chain uses TRBV6-5 with TRBJ1-2, with no clear D. CDR3 length equals 15 residues. CDR1 is MNHEY, CDR2 SVGAGI, per germline. Trimming removed 0 bases at V and 2 bases at J, with 10 bases between. CDR3 protein: CASSYSTAGNYGYTF. In DNA form, the CDR3 reads TGTGCCAGCAGTTACTCGACTGCCGGAAACTATGGCTACACCTTC.

V gene TRBV6-5 combines with J gene TRBJ1-1; D is possibly TRBD1 (5 bases). This CDR3 has 14 amino acids. Germline V CDR1 and CDR2: MNHEY, SVGAGI. Trimming removed 0 bases at V and 7 bases at J, with 12 bases between. The CDR3 region has the DNA TGTGCCAGCAGTTACTCCGGGGGGAAAAGTGAAGCTTTCTTT. It translates to CASSYSGGKSEAFF.

The chain carries TRBV30 and TRBJ2-7, with D uncertain. This CDR3 is built from 12 residues. Trimming cost V 5 bases and J 3 bases, with 11 bases left between them. Germline assignment: CDR1 GTSNPN and CDR2 SVGIG (reference sequence). CDR3 sequence reads: CAWGKGGYEQYF. In nucleotides, the CDR3 is TGTGCCTGGGGGAAAGGCGGCTACGAGCAGTACTTC.

The chain combines TRBV11-3 with TRBJ2-2, with 7 bases aligning to TRBD1. Per germline, CDR1 SGHNT and CDR2 YENEEA. The CDR3 extends over 15 amino acids. V shed 6 bases, J shed 4 bases, and the junction held 8 bases outside the gene matches. In nucleotides, the CDR3 is TGTGCCAGCAGTCCACAGGGGACCCTCACCGGGGAGCTGTTTTTT. Translation: CASSPQGTLTGELFF.

The chain is built from TRBV7-3 and TRBJ1-1; weak D call: TRBD1 (5 bases). The germline gives CDR1 SGHTA, CDR2 FQGTGA. Deletions cut 2 bases from V and 1 base from J, with 8 bases between. The CDR3 extends over 14 amino acids. The CDR3 bases are TGTGCCAGCAGCTTAGGGGCAGGGAACACTGAAGCTTTCTTT. Protein sequence: CASSLGAGNTEAFF. The full variable domain, in which reference TRBV7-3 and TRBJ1-1 provide the parts outside the CDR3, is GAGVSQTPSNKVTEKGKYVELRCDPISGHTALYWYRQSLGQGPEFLIYFQGTGAADDSGLPNDRFFAVRPEGSVSTLKIQRTERGDSAVYLCASSLGAGNTEAFFGQGTRLTVV.

CDR3 DNA: TGTGGCAGGGCCCCAAACACCATATATTTT. This gives the protein CGRAPNTIYF. This chain connects TRBV21-1 to TRBJ1-3; TRBD1 was called by the table and not checked on the DNA. TRBV21-1 is labeled a pseudogene. The CDR3 consists of 10 residues.